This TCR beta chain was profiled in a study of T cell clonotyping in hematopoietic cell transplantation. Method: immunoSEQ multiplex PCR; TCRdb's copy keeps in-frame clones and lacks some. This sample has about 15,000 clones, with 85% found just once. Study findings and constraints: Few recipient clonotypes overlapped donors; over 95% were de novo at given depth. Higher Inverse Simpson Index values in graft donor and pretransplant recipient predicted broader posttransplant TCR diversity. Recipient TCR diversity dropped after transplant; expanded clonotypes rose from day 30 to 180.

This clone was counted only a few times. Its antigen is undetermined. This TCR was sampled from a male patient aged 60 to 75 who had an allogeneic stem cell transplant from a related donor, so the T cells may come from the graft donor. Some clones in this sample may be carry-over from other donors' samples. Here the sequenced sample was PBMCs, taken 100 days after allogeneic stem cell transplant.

CDR3: CAWSVRGAEAFF. The CDR3 DNA follows: TGTGCCTGGAGTGTAAGAGGAGCTGAAGCTTTCTTT. The V gene is TRBV30, the J gene TRBJ1-1; the D is unclear. The CDR3 sequence is 12 residues long. V shed 0 bases and J shed 6 bases, with 8 bases lying between them. Germline V gives CDR1 GTSNPN, CDR2 SVGIG (reference sequence).